This T cell receptor beta chain stems from a study of CD8 T cells in ankylosing spondylitis. The TCR beta libraries were generated through quantitative 5'-RACE incorporating molecular barcodes. TCRdb re-derived calls from the 5' RACE reads in MiXCR, one entry per CDR3 protein. The sample has a few hundred thousand distinct CDR3 sequences, about a fifth seen once. Germline V gene sequence: CDR1 MDHEN, CDR2 SYDVKM. Trimming took off 8 bases at V and 3 bases at J, with 17 bases between the two ends. This CDR3 has 14 amino acids. The TCR comes from a female donor with ankylosing spondylitis or in good health (not recorded which). Sample: blood, either unsorted or a sorted T cell fraction (not recorded which). The chain carries TRBV28 and TRBJ2-7, with D perhaps matching TRBD1 or TRBD2 (5 bases each). CDR3 residues: CASFGGILNYEQYF. The CDR3 DNA is TGTGCCAGCTTTGGGGGAATCCTGAACTACGAGCAGTACTTC.